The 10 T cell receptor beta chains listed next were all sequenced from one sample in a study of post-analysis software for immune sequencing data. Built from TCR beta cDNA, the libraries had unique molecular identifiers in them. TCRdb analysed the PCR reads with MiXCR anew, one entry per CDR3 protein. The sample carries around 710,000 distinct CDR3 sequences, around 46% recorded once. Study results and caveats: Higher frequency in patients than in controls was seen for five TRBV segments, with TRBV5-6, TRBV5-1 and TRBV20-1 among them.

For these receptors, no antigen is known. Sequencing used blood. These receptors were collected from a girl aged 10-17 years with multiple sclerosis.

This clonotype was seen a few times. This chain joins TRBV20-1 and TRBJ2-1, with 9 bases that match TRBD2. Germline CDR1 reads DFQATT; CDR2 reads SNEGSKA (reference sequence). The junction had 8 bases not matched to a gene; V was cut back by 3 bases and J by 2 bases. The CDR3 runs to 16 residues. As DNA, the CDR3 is TGCAGTGCTAGTAGACTGACTAGCGGAACCTACAATGAGCAGTTCTTC. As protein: CSASRLTSGTYNEQFF.

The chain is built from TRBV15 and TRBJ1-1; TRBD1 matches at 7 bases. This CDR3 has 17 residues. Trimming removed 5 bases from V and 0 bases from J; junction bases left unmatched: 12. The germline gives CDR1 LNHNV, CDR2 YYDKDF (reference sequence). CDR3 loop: CATSRQGQVTMNTEAFF. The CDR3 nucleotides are TGTGCCACCAGCCGACAAGGACAGGTCACAATGAACACTGAAGCTTTCTTT. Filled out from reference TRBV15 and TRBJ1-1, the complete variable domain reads DAMVIQNPRYQVTQFGKPVTLSCSQTLNHNVMYWYQQKSSQAPKLLFHYYDKDFNNEADTPDNFQSRRPNTSFCFLDIRSPGLGDTAMYLCATSRQGQVTMNTEAFFGQGTRLTVV.

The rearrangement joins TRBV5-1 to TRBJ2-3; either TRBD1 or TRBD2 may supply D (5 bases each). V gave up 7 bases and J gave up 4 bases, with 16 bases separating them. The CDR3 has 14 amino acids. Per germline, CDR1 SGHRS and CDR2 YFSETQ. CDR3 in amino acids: CASGRGRGADTQYF. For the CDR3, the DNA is TGCGCCAGCGGAAGGGGACGGGGAGCAGATACGCAGTATTTT.

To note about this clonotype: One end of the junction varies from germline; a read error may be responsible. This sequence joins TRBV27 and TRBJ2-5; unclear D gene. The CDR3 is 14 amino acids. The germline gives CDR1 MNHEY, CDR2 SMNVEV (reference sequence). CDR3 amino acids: CATSSRATQETQYF. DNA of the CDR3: TGCGCCACCAGCTCCCGGGCTACCCAAGAGACCCAGTACTTC.

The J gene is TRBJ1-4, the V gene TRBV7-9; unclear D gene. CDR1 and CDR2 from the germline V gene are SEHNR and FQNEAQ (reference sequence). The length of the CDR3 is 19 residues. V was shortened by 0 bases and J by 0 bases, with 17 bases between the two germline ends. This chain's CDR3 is CASSLAPRLQPSTNEKLFF. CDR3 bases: TGTGCCAGCAGCTTAGCCCCAAGACTACAGCCATCAACTAATGAAAAACTGTTTTTT.

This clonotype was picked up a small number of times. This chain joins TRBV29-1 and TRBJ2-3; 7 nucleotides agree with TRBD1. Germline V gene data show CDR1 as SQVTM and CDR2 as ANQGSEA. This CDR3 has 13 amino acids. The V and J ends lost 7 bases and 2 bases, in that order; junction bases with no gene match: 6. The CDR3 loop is CSARGGDTDTQYF. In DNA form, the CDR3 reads TGCAGCGCCCGAGGGGGCGACACAGATACGCAGTATTTT.

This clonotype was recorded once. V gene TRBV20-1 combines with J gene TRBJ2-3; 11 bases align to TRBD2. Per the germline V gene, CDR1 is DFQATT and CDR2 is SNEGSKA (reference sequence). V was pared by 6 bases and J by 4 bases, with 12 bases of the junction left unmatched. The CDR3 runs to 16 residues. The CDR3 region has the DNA TGCAGTGCCCGATCGGGGACTAGCGGAGGTGCAGATACGCAGTATTTT. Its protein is CSARSGTSGGADTQYF.

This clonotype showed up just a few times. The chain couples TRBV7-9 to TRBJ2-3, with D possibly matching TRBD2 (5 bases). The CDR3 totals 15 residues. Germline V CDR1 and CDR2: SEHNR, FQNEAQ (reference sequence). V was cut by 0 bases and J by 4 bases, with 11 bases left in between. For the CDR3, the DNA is TGTGCCAGCAGCTTAGCTCTAGCCGGGGCAGATACGCAGTATTTT. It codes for CASSLALAGADTQYF.

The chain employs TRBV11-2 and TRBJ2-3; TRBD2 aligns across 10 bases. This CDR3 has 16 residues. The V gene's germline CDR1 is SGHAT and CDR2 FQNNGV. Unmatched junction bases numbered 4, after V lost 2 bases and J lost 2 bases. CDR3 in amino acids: CASSLFLAGATDTQYF. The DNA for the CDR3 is TGTGCCAGCAGCTTATTCCTAGCGGGGGCCACAGATACGCAGTATTTT.

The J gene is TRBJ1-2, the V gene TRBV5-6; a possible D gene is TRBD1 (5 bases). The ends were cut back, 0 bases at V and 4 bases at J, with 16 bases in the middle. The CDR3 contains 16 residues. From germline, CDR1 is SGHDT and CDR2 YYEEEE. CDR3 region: CASSLEGQGSVYGYTF. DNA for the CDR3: TGTGCCAGCAGCTTGGAGGGGCAGGGCTCAGTCTATGGCTACACCTTC.